This TCR beta chain was recovered during a study of T cell repertoires in cytomegalovirus infection. Overall study context: Based on public TCR beta signatures, there were indications of CMV infection and of a matching HLA type.

TCRdb ran MiXCR on the reads and lists one entry per CDR3 protein. The top ten hold roughly 2.9% of the sample, which has more than 150,000 distinct CDR3 sequences, approximately 20% seen once. This clonotype was detected a few times. Its antigen is unidentified. V shed 0 bases, J shed 5 bases, and the junction held 5 bases outside the gene matches. The CDR3 is 16 amino acids. The V gene's germline CDR1 is SGHTA and CDR2 FQGTGA. General study findings and limits: Clonotypes of TCR beta that were HLA-C-restricted and CMV-specific dominated the ex vivo response. The cumulative frequency of public TCR beta families distinguished individuals who carried CMV together with the relevant HLA.

This receptor was identified in a human donor in good health (CMV status not recorded). Some clones in this sample may be carry-over from other donors' samples. The sequenced material came from PBMCs. The V gene is TRBV7-3, the J gene TRBJ2-3; 10 positions agree with TRBD2. In DNA, the CDR3 is TGTGCCAGCAGCTTAACTAGCGGGGGGAGAGGAGATACGCAGTATTTT. It encodes CASSLTSGGRGDTQYF.